A single TCR beta chain is shown here with its context. Its antigen is as yet unknown. These data come from a study of graft-versus-host responses after intestinal transplantation. Data came from immunoSEQ multiplex PCR; TCRdb stores just in-frame clones and leaves some out. The sample contains under 100,000 clones, around 93% of which appear only once. V was clipped by 4 bases and J by 0 bases; unmatched bases: 10. CDR1 and CDR2 (germline): SGDLS, YYNGEE. The CDR3 consists of 17 residues. The sample was unstimulated CD8+ T cells sorted from spleen or lymph node cells, taken before transplant. The V gene is TRBV9, the J gene TRBJ2-1; 7 bases line up with TRBD2. The TCR comes from a human donor who was the organ donor for an intestinal transplant. The CDR3 DNA reads TGTGCCAGCAGCCCAGGGACTACGGTTAGCTCCTACAATGAGCAGTTCTTC. It encodes CASSPGTTVSSYNEQFF.